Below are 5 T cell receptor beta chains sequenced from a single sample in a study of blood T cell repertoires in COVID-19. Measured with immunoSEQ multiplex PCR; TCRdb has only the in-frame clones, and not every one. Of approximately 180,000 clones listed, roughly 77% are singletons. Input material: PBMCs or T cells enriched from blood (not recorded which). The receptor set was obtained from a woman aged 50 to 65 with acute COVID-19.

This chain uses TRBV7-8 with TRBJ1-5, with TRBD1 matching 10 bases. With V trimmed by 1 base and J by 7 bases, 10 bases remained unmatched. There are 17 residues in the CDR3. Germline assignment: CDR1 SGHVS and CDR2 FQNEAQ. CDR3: CASSLGATGGLRQPQHF. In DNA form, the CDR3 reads TGTGCCAGCAGCTTAGGAGCGACAGGGGGCTTGAGGCAGCCCCAGCATTTT.

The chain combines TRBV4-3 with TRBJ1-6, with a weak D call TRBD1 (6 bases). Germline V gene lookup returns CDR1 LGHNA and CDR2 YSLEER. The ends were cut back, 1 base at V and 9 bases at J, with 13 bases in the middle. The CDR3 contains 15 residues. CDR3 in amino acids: CASSQVSGVGSPLHF. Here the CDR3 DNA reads TGCGCCAGCAGCCAAGTATCAGGGGTAGGTTCACCCCTCCACTTT.

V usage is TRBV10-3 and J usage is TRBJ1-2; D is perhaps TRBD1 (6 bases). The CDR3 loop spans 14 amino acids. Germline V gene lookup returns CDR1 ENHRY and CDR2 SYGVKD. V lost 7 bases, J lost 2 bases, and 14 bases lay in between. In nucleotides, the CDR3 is TGTGCCATCACCCCTACAGGGACAAACTATGGCTACACCTTC. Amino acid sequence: CAITPTGTNYGYTF.

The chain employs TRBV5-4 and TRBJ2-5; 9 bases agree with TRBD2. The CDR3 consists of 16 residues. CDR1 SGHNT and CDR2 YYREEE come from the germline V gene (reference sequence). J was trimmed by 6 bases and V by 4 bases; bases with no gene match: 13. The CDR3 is CASSRAGGGGTKTQYF. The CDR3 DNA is TGTGCCAGCAGCAGAGCGGGGGGTGGGGGCACAAAGACCCAGTACTTC.

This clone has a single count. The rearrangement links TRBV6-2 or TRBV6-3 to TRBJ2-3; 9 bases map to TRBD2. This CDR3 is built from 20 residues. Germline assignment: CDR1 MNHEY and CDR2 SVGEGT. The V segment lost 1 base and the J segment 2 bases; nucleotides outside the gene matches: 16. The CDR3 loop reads CASSYWVSGGPGPSTDTQYF. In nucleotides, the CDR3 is TGTGCCAGCAGTTACTGGGTTAGCGGGGGCCCTGGTCCCTCCACAGATACGCAGTATTTT.